This TCR beta chain was recorded in a study of response to subunit inactivated influenza vaccine. TCRdb analysed the RT-PCR reads with MiXCR anew, one entry per CDR3 protein. There are about 780,000 distinct CDR3 sequences in the sample; less than 20% occur only once, and under 13% lies in the top ten. For this clonotype: Its antigen is not identified.

Overall study results and limits: Only a handful of new T cells, the authors suggested, are recruited with each seasonal influenza vaccination.

Sequences were derived from PBMCs from blood, sampled about 5 days after vaccination. This TCR was recovered from a man aged 45-60 years who received an inactivated influenza vaccine.

The CDR3 reads CSVANYYEQYF. CDR3 DNA: TGCAGCGTTGCTAACTACTACGAGCAGTACTTC. The rearrangement joins TRBV29-1 to TRBJ2-7; D is unresolved. Trimming pared 4 bases from V and 3 bases from J, leaving 7 bases between. Germline lookup yields CDR1 SQVTM and CDR2 ANQGSEA. This CDR3 contains 11 residues.